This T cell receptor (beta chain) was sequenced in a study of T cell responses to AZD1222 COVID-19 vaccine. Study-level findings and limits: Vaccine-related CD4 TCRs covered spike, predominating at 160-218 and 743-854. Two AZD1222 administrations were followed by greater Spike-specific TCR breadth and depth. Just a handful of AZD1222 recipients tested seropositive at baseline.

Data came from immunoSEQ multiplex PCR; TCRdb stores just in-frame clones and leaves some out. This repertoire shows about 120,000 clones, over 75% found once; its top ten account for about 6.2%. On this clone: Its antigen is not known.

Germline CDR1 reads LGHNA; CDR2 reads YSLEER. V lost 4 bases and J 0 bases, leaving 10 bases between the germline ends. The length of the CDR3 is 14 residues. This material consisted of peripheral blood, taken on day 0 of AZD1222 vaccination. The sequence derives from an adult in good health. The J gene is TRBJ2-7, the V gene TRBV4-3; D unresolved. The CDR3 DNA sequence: TGCGCCAGCAGCCCCGCGTACAACTCCTACGAGCAGTACTTC. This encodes CASSPAYNSYEQYF.